This TCR beta chain derives from a study of blood T cell repertoires in COVID-19 (dated by TCRdb to the early 2020s). With respect to the entire study: Samples from collaborators originated in the United States, Italy and Spain and spanned both the acute and convalescent phases of COVID-19. Sample metadata almost always included a de-identified subject ID, COVID-19 status, age in years and sex. The samples were drawn from the first 160 participants of the ongoing ImmuneRACE study and from 1,200 or so subjects provided by 6 global collaborators. Subjects who had been exposed to COVID-19, were actively infected with it, or had recovered from it provided the deeply sampled blood TCRbeta repertoires that made up the dataset. The repertoires were released in a freely available public database intended as a resource for research on the immune response to SARS-CoV-2. Where available, HLA class I and class II types were taken from metadata supplied by the sample provider and were not determined by assay-based typing. The material from the prospective study consisted of cDNA or gDNA derived from T cells, B-cell-depleted T cells, or PBMCs.

Worth noting for this clone: Its antigen remains unidentified. The record has no base qualities; no much larger clone is one base away.

General findings and caveats noted by the study authors: How much clinical and demographic metadata was included differed by source and by participant, and the metadata was provided uncurated.

The immunoSEQ Assay, a bias-controlled multiplex PCR, was used to amplify TCRbeta CDR3 regions from genomic DNA. For the original study's pipeline: Within the assay, amplification of reference gene primers was used to estimate how many nucleated cells each sample contained. To quantify the absolute abundance of each unique TCRbeta CDR3 rearrangement, sequence reads were collapsed and filtered. For each sample, productive Simpson clonality was calculated by taking the square root of Simpson's diversity index across productive rearrangements. TCRdb holds this immuneACCESS table with in-frame rearrangements only. Some clones are missing; in checked studies, unresolved V genes explain under half, and the rest has no known cause. V and J calls and clone size are those listed in that table; D and trimming were worked out from the DNA. The sample table records about 40,000 clones; roughly 87% of these occur just once. The ten top clones hold approximately 8.9% of the sample.

The CDR3 holds 15 amino acids from the cysteine to the phenylalanine. Kept here is only the CDR3 DNA, which spans 45 bases and is read in frame from base 1. V and J lose 8 bases and 0 bases, and a span of 14 bases separates them. CDR1 and CDR2 are drawn from the germline V gene: MDHEN, SYDVKM. Whole blood was collected in K2EDTA tubes by collaborating institutions according to the institutions' own protocols. For TCRbeta analysis, collaborators shipped samples in one of three forms: frozen whole blood, isolated PBMCs, or DNA extracted from either of those sample types. Sequenced material: peripheral blood. The chain links TRBV28 with TRBJ2-1, and perhaps TRBD2 as D gene, on 5 matching bases. The receptor's source is a woman of 80 years or more with active COVID-19. The sequence in DNA is TGTGCCAGCCAAGGGAGCGGAGGCTCCTACAATGAGCAGTTCTTC. Its protein is CASQGSGGSYNEQFF.